Given below is one T cell receptor (beta chain) in context. Its antigen is as yet unknown. This sample was taken from a study of T-cell memory formation after mild COVID-19. Germline-derived CDR1 and CDR2 are SEHNR and FQNEAQ (reference sequence). CDR3 size: 17 residues. Between the trimmed V and J ends, which lost 5 bases and 2 bases, there was a span of 19 bases. Regarding the study as a whole: Shrinking CD4+ clones resided mostly in CM and EM, and CD8+ ones in EMRA. CD4+ bias marked clones expanding day 15 to 37, unlike balanced contracting clones. Pre-infection memory contained some responding clones, which suggested that cross-reactive memory had joined. Whether day 37 second-wave clones are SARS-CoV-2-specific was not confirmed.

TCRdb reprocessed the 5' RACE reads with MiXCR, giving one entry per CDR3 protein. The table includes about 400,000 distinct CDR3 sequences, 24% detected once. The rearrangement joins TRBV7-9 to TRBJ2-1; D gene unclear. The TCR originated in an adult woman who had mild COVID-19 (a few samples of this study predate the infection). Cell type and time point are not known. The sequencing sample was made of PBMCs or a T cell subset sorted from them (not recorded which). The CDR3 bases are TGTGCCAGCAGCCCCACATGGGCAGGCGGAACCTACAATGAGCAGTTCTTC. Translated, it gives CASSPTWAGGTYNEQFF.